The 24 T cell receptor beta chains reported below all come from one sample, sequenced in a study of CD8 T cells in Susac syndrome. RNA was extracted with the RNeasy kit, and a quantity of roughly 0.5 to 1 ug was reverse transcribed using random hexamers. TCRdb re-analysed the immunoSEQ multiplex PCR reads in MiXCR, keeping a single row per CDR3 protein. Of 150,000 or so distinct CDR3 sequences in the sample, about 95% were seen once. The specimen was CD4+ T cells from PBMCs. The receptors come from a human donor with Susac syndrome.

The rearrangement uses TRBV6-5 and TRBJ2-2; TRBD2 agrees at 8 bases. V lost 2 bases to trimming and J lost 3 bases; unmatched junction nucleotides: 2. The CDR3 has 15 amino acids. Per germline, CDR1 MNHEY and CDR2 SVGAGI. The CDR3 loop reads CASSYRGGHTGELFF. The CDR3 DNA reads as TGTGCCAGCAGTTACCGGGGGGGACACACCGGGGAGCTGTTTTTT.

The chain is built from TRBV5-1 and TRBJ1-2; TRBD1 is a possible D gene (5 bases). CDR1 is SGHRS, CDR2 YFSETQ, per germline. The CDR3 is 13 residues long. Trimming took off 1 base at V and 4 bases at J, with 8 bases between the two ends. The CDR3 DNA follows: TGCGCCAGCAGCTTGAGCGACAGCTATGGCTACACCTTC. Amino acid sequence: CASSLSDSYGYTF.

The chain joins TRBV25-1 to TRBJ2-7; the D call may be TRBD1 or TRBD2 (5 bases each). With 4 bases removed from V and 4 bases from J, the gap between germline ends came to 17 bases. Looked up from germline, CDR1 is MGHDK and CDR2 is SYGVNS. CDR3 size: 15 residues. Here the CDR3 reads CASSVYRDRPYEQYF. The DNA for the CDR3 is TGTGCCAGCAGTGTCTATCGGGACCGGCCATACGAGCAGTACTTC.

CDR3: CASKSGGLPTDTQYF. DNA of the CDR3: TGTGCCAGCAAATCCGGGGGCCTACCCACAGATACGCAGTATTTT. The gene calls are TRBV7-8 and TRBJ2-3, with D perhaps TRBD1 or TRBD2 (6 bases each). This CDR3 comprises 15 residues. Deletions cut 7 bases from V and 2 bases from J, with 16 bases between. The germline CDR1 and CDR2 sequences are SGHVS and FQNEAQ.

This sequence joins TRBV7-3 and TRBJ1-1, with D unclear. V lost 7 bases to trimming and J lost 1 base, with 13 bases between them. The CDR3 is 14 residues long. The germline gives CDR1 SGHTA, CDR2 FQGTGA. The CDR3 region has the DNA TGTGCCAGCAAACCCCAGCACTCGAACACTGAAGCTTTCTTT. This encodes CASKPQHSNTEAFF. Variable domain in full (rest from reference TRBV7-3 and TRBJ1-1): GAGVSQTPSNKVTEKGKYVELRCDPISGHTALYWYRQSLGQGPEFLIYFQGTGAADDSGLPNDRFFAVRPEGSVSTLKIQRTERGDSAVYLCASKPQHSNTEAFFGQGTRLTVV.

The CDR3 sequence: CASSPRDRGITEAFF. DNA for the CDR3: TGTGCCAGCAGCCCCCGGGACAGGGGGATCACTGAAGCTTTCTTT. The chain employs TRBV9 and TRBJ1-1; 11 positions match TRBD1. In germline, CDR1 is SGDLS, CDR2 YYNGEE. The V and J ends lost 4 bases and 4 bases, in that order; junction bases with no gene match: 6. The CDR3 has 15 residues.

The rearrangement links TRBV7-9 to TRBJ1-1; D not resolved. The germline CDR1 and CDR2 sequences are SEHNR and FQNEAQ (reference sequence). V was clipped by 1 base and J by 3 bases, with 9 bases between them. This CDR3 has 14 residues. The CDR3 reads CASSLVRAHTEAFF. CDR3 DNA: TGTGCCAGCAGCTTAGTACGGGCCCACACTGAAGCTTTCTTT.

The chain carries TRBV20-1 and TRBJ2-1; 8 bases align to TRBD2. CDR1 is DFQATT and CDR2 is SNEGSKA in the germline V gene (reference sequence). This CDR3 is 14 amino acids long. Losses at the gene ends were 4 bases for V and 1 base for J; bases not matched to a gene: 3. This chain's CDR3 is CSATGGNSYNEQFF. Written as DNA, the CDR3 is TGCAGTGCTACGGGGGGGAATTCCTACAATGAGCAGTTCTTC.

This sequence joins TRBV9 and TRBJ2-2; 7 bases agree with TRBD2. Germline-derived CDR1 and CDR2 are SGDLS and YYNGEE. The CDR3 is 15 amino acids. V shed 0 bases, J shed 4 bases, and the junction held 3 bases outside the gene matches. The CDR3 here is CASSVAPGGTGELFF. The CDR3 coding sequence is TGTGCCAGCAGCGTAGCTCCGGGGGGCACCGGGGAGCTGTTTTTT.

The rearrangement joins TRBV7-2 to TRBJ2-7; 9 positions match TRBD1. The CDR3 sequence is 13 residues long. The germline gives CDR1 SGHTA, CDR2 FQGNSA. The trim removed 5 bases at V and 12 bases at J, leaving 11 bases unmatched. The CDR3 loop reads CASSPLPGTGMYF. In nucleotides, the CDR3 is TGTGCCAGCAGCCCCCTCCCTGGGACAGGGATGTACTTC.

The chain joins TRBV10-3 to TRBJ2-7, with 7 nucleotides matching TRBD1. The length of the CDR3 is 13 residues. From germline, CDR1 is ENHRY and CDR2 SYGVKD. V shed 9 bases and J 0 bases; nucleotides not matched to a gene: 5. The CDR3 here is CAIAGTASYEQYF. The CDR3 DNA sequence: TGTGCCATAGCCGGGACAGCCTCCTACGAGCAGTACTTC.

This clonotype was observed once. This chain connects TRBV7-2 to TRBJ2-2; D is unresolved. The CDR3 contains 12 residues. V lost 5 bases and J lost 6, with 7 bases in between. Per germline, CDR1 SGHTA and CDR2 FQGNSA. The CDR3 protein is CASSPPSGELFF. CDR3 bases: TGTGCCAGCAGCCCCCCATCCGGGGAGCTGTTTTTT.

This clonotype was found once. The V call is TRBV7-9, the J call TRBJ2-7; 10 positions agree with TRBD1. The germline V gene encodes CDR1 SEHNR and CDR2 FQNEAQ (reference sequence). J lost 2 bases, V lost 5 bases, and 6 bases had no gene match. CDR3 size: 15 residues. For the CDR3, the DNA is TGTGCCAGCAGCCGAGAGGGGACAGGGGCCTACGAGCAGTACTTC. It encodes CASSREGTGAYEQYF. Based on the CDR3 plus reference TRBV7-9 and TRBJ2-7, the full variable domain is DTGVSQNPRHKITKRGQNVTFRCDPISEHNRLYWYRQTLGQGPEFLTYFQNEAQLEKSRLLSDRFSAERPKGSFSTLEIQRTEQGDSAMYLCASSREGTGAYEQYFGPGTRLTVT.

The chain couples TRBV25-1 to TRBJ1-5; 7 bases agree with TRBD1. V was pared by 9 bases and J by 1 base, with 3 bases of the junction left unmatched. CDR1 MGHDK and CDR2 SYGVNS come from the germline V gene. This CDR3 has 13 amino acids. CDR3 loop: CASTTGSNQPQHF. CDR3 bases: TGTGCCAGTACGACAGGGAGCAATCAGCCCCAGCATTTT.

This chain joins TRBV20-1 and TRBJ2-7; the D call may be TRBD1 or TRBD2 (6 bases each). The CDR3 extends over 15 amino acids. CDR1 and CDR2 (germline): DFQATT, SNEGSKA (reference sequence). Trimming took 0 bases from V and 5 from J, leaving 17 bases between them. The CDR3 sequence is CSARDRRGAGNEQYF. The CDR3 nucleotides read TGCAGTGCTAGAGATCGAAGGGGGGCCGGGAACGAGCAGTACTTC.

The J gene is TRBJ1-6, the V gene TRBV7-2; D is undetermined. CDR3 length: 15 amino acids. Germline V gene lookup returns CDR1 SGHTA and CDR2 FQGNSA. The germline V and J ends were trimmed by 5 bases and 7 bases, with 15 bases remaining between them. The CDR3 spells CASSLSLQWNSPLHF. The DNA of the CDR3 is TGTGCCAGCAGCCTGTCCCTTCAATGGAATTCACCCCTCCACTTT. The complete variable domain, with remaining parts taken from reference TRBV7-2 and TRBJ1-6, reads GAGVSQSPSNKVTEKGKDVELRCDPISGHTALYWYRQSLGQGLEFLIYFQGNSAPDKSGLPSDRFSAERTGGSVSTLTIQRTQQEDSAVYLCASSLSLQWNSPLHFGNGTRLTVT.

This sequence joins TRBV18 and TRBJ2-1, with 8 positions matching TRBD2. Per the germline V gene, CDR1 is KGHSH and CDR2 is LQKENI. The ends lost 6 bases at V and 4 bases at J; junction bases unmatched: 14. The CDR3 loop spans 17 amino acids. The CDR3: CASSLTRGGGTYNEQFF. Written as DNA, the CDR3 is TGTGCCAGCTCCCTGACTCGGGGCGGGGGGACGTACAATGAGCAGTTCTTC. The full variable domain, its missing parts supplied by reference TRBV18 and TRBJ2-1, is NAGVMQNPRHLVRRRGQEARLRCSPMKGHSHVYWYRQLPEEGLKFMVYLQKENIIDESGMPKERFSAEFPKEGPSILRIQQVVRGDSAAYFCASSLTRGGGTYNEQFFGPGTRLTVL.

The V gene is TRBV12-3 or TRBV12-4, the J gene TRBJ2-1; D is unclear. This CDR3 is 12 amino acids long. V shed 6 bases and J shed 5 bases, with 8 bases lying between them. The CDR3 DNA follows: TGTGCCAGCAGAACAGAGAACAATGAGCAGTTCTTC. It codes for CASRTENNEQFF.

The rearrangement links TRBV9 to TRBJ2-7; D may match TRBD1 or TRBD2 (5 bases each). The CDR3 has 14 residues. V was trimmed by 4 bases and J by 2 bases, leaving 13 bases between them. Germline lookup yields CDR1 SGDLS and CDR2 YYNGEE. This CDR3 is CASSTGTATYEQYF. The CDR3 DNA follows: TGTGCCAGCAGCACCGGGACCGCAACCTACGAGCAGTACTTC.

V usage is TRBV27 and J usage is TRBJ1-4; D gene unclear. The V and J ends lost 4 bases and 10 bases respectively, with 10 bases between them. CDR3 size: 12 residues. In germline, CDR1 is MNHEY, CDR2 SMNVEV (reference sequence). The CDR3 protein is CASSSGLGKLFF. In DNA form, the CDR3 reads TGTGCCAGCAGTTCGGGGTTGGGAAAACTGTTTTTT.

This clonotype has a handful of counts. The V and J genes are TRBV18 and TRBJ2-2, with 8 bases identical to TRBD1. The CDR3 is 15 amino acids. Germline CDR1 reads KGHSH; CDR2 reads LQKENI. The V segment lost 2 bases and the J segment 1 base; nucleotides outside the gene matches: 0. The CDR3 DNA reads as TGTGCCAGCTCACCAGGGACAGGGAACACCGGGGAGCTGTTTTTT. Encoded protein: CASSPGTGNTGELFF.

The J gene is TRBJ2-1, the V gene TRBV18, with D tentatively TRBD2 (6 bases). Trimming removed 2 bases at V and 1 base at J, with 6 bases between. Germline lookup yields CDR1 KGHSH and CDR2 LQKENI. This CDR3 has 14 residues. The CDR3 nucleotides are TGTGCCAGCTCACCAGGGAGGTCCTACAATGAGCAGTTCTTC. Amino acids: CASSPGRSYNEQFF.

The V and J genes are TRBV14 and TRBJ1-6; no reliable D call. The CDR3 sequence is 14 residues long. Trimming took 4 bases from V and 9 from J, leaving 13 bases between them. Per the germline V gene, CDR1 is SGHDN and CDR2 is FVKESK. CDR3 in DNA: TGTGCCAGCAGCCCCCAGGTGTCGAGTTCACCCCTCCACTTT. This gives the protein CASSPQVSSSPLHF.

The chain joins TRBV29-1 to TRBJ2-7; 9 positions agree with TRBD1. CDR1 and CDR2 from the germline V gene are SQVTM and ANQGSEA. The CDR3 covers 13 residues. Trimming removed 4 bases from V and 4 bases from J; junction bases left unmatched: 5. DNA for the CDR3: TGCAGCGTTGCGGGACAGGGAAAGTACGAGCAGTACTTC. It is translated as CSVAGQGKYEQYF.